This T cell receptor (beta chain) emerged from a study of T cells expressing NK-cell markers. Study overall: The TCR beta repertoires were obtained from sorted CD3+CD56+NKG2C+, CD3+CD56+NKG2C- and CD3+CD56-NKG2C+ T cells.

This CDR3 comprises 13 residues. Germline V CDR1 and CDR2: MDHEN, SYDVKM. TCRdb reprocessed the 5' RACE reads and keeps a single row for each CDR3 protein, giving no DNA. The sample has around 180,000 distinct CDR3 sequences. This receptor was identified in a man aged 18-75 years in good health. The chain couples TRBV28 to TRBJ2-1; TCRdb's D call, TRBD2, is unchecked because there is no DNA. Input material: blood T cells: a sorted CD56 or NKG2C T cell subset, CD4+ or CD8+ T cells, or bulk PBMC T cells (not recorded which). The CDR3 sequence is CAIGAVVGHEQFF.